The 20 T cell receptor beta chains given below trace back to one sample, sequenced in a study of CD8 T cells in ankylosing spondylitis. Their antigen targets remain unknown. General observations from the study: A TCR beta motif made of fewer than 10 highly homologous variants seemed typical of ankylosing spondylitis blood.

TCRdb processed the 5' RACE reads anew with MiXCR; each CDR3 protein has one entry. This table holds about 540,000 distinct CDR3 sequences, roughly 12% found once. The material sequenced was blood, either unsorted or a sorted T cell fraction (not recorded which). These receptors came from a male donor with ankylosing spondylitis.

This clonotype was seen at least ten times. The chain uses TRBV12-3 or TRBV12-4 and TRBJ1-1; 8 bases are a match to TRBD1. V lost 5 bases, J lost 8 bases, and 1 base stayed unmatched. The CDR3 covers 11 residues. CDR3 protein: CASSRTGEAFF. CDR3 DNA: TGTGCCAGCAGTAGGACAGGGGAAGCTTTCTTT.

At least ten counts were recorded for this clonotype. The chain is built from TRBV12-3 or TRBV12-4 and TRBJ1-5, with D tentatively TRBD1 (5 bases). This CDR3 region has 14 residues. V lost 3 bases and J lost 2, with 8 bases in between. CDR3: CASSLLGGNQPQHF. Written as DNA, the CDR3 is TGTGCCAGCAGTTTGTTAGGGGGCAATCAGCCCCAGCATTTT.

The chain recombines TRBV7-8 with TRBJ1-2; possibly TRBD1 for D (6 bases). Trimming removed 5 bases at V and 2 bases at J, with 12 bases between. The CDR3 spans 14 residues. CDR1 SGHVS and CDR2 FQNEAQ come from the germline V gene. The CDR3 region is CASSHRDTNYGYTF. CDR3 sequence (DNA): TGTGCCAGCAGCCACAGGGACACAAACTATGGCTACACCTTC.

The chain is built from TRBV6-1 and TRBJ2-3; no clear D. The CDR3 has 15 residues. Germline CDR1 reads MNHNS; CDR2 reads SASEGT. Deletions cut 7 bases from V and 0 bases from J, with 14 bases between. Here the CDR3 DNA reads TGTGCCAGCACTACCAGGAGTCTGAGCACAGATACGCAGTATTTT. Translating gives CASTTRSLSTDTQYF.

This clonotype was detected ten times or more. The chain has TRBV5-1 and TRBJ1-1; TRBD1 agrees at 7 bases. With V trimmed by 3 bases and J by 7 bases, 6 bases remained unmatched. This CDR3 region has 13 residues. Germline loops: CDR1 SGHRS, CDR2 YFSETQ. The CDR3 DNA reads as TGCGCCAGCAGCTCTCCAGGGGGAATTGAAGCTTTCTTT. This gives the protein CASSSPGGIEAFF.

The gene calls are TRBV7-2 and TRBJ1-6, with D tentatively TRBD1 (6 bases). The CDR3 spans 13 residues. Trimming pared 6 bases from V and 8 bases from J, leaving 11 bases between. The germline V gene has CDR1 SGHTA and CDR2 FQGNSA. The CDR3 coding sequence is TGTGCCAGCAGATCGGACAGTTATTCACCCCTCCACTTT. It yields the protein CASRSDSYSPLHF.

The table lists this clonotype with a few counts. The gene calls are TRBV3-1 and TRBJ2-1, with TRBD2 as a possible D gene (5 bases). Per germline, CDR1 LGHDT and CDR2 YNNKEL (reference sequence). The V end lost 4 bases, the J end lost 4 bases, and 14 bases lay between the germline ends. There are 15 residues in the CDR3. The CDR3 reads CASSPDFERYNEQFF. The DNA of the CDR3 is TGTGCCAGCAGCCCGGACTTCGAACGTTACAATGAGCAGTTCTTC.

This clonotype showed up many times. This chain joins TRBV6-1 and TRBJ2-7; possibly TRBD1 or TRBD2 for D (5 bases each). Trimming took off 5 bases at V and 7 bases at J, with 18 bases between the two ends. This CDR3 has 14 amino acids. CDR1 is MNHNS, CDR2 SASEGT, per germline. CDR3 region: CASSLVLGETEQYF. The CDR3, as DNA: TGTGCCAGCAGTCTAGTCCTAGGGGAGACGGAGCAGTACTTC.

In its sample, this clonotype was seen a few times. The chain couples TRBV29-1 to TRBJ1-5; D not resolved. Trimming left V 7 bases short and J 1 base short, with 11 bases between. Germline V gene sequence: CDR1 SQVTM, CDR2 ANQGSEA. This CDR3 spans 13 amino acids. CDR3 residues: CSGGDGSNQPQHF. The CDR3 DNA is TGCAGCGGAGGAGATGGAAGCAATCAGCCCCAGCATTTT.

In this sample, this clonotype turned up many times. V gene TRBV15 combines with J gene TRBJ2-7, with D perhaps TRBD2 (6 bases). The CDR3 is made up of 15 amino acids. CDR1 is LNHNV, CDR2 YYDKDF, per germline (reference sequence). V was clipped by 1 base and J by 3 bases, with 13 bases between them. CDR3 in amino acids: CATSRGGDTYYEQYV. In nucleotides, the CDR3 is TGTGCCACCAGCAGAGGGGGGGATACGTACTACGAGCAGTACGTC.

This clonotype was detected a few times. For the CDR3, the DNA is TGTGCCAGCAGCCTACCGGGCGGGGCCTCCTACGAGCAGTACTTC. Its translation is CASSLPGGASYEQYF. V gene TRBV7-8 combines with J gene TRBJ2-7; possible D gene TRBD2, 6 bases. V was clipped by 5 bases and J by 0 bases, with 14 bases between them. CDR3 length equals 15 residues. Germline assignment: CDR1 SGHVS and CDR2 FQNEAQ.

In regard to this clonotype: Its ends do not fully match the called genes, so a read error is possible. The chain links TRBV10-3 to TRBJ1-5; D might be TRBD1 (6 bases). The CDR3 covers 17 residues. The V gene's germline CDR1 is ENHRY and CDR2 SYGVKD. The CDR3 nucleotides read TGTGCCACCAGTGATTCGAGGGGGAGAGTAGACAATCAGCCCCAGCATTTT. Translating gives CATSDSRGRVDNQPQHF.

Many counts were recorded for this clonotype. This rearrangement joins TRBV5-1 to TRBJ1-1; tentatively, D is TRBD1 (6 bases). The CDR3 runs 16 residues. The germline V and J ends were trimmed by 6 bases and 1 base, with 19 bases remaining between them. The germline CDR1 and CDR2 sequences are SGHRS and YFSETQ. The DNA of the CDR3 is TGCGCCAGCATATATGGGACACACGATGGGAACACTGAAGCTTTCTTT. As protein: CASIYGTHDGNTEAFF. The full variable domain, its missing parts supplied by reference TRBV5-1 and TRBJ1-1, is KAGVTQTPRYLIKTRGQQVTLSCSPISGHRSVSWYQQTPGQGLQFLFEYFSETQRNKGNFPGRFSGRQFSNSRSEMNVSTLELGDSALYLCASIYGTHDGNTEAFFGQGTRLTVV.

This clonotype has more than one count but fewer than ten. The V gene is TRBV20-1, the J gene TRBJ1-2; TRBD1 aligns across 8 bases. CDR3 length: 13 amino acids. Per germline, CDR1 DFQATT and CDR2 SNEGSKA (reference sequence). V dropped 5 bases and J dropped 4; count of bases not matched to a gene: 6. The CDR3 loop is CSAYHRGSYGYTF. For the CDR3, the DNA is TGCAGTGCTTATCACAGGGGGAGCTATGGCTACACCTTC.

The chain links TRBV2 to TRBJ2-5, with 7 bases aligning to TRBD1. Germline V gene lookup returns CDR1 SNHLY and CDR2 FYNNEI. The CDR3 consists of 13 residues. V was clipped by 11 bases and J by 5 bases; unmatched bases: 11. The CDR3 DNA reads as TGTGCCTATCAAACAGGGGAAGACGAGACCCAGTACTTC. Its translation is CAYQTGEDETQYF. The complete variable domain, with remaining parts taken from reference TRBV2 and TRBJ2-5, reads EPEVTQTPSHQVTQMGQEVILRCVPISNHLYFYWYRQILGQKVEFLVSFYNNEISEKSEIFDDQFSVERPDGSNFTLKIRSTKLEDSAMYFCAYQTGEDETQYFGPGTRLLVL.

In DNA, the CDR3 is TGTGCCAGCAGCCAAGTAAAGGATGCAGGTACGCAGTATTTT. Translation: CASSQVKDAGTQYF. The chain combines TRBV3-1 with TRBJ2-3, with unresolved D. This CDR3 contains 14 residues. The V gene's germline CDR1 is LGHDT and CDR2 YNNKEL (reference sequence). V was shortened by 1 base and J by 8 bases, with 13 bases between the two germline ends.

The chain couples TRBV20-1 to TRBJ1-1; 9 bases map to TRBD1. Germline CDR1 reads DFQATT; CDR2 reads SNEGSKA (reference sequence). This CDR3 is 12 amino acids long. With V trimmed by 6 bases and J by 13 bases, 12 bases remained unmatched. The CDR3 is CSAPDRGSDVFF. CDR3 in DNA: TGCAGTGCACCCGACAGGGGGTCCGACGTTTTCTTT.

This clonotype has just a few counts. This chain links TRBV25-1 with TRBJ1-3, with 7 bases matching TRBD1. CDR1 is MGHDK and CDR2 is SYGVNS in the germline V gene. V shed 5 bases and J 1 base; nucleotides not matched to a gene: 5. The CDR3 runs to 15 residues. CDR3 region: CASSRETGSGNTIYF. CDR3 in DNA: TGTGCCAGCAGTAGAGAGACAGGGTCTGGAAACACCATATATTTT.

A few counts support this clonotype. One end of the junction varies from germline; a read error may be responsible. The CDR3: CASSLAGVLYNEQFF. In DNA form, the CDR3 reads TGTGCCAGCAGTTTAGCGGGAGTACTCTACAATGAGCAGTTCTTC. The chain uses TRBV7-2 and TRBJ2-1, with 9 bases aligning to TRBD2. CDR3 length: 15 amino acids. Germline V lookup: CDR1 SGHTA, CDR2 FQGNSA.

This clonotype was seen repeatedly, ten times or more. The chain employs TRBV5-1 and TRBJ1-4, with D unresolved. Trimming left V 2 bases short and J 4 bases short, with 9 bases between. The CDR3 sequence is 14 residues long. Germline CDR1 and CDR2: SGHRS and YFSETQ. The CDR3 protein is CASSFLQSNEKLFF. For the CDR3, the DNA is TGCGCCAGCAGCTTTCTCCAAAGTAATGAAAAACTGTTTTTT.